These 27 T cell receptor beta chains share one sample of origin, sequenced in a study of shared clonotypes between healthy human individuals. The repertoire was sequenced with immunoSEQ multiplex PCR; TCRdb's copy has only in-frame clones and lacks some. The sample yields 2 million to 3 million clones, just over 90% seen once. The sequenced sample was naive CD4+ T cells sorted from blood. Described subset: CD45RA+ positively selected. The receptors were gathered from a man aged 18 to 35 in good health.

This rearrangement joins TRBV19 to TRBJ1-2; unclear D gene. Trimming removed 3 bases at V and 5 bases at J, with 16 bases between. This CDR3 has 15 amino acids. The germline gives CDR1 LNHDA, CDR2 SQIVND (reference sequence). The CDR3 DNA reads as TGTGCCAGTAGTATTATCCCGACGGAACAATATGGCTACACCTTC. Translation gives CASSIIPTEQYGYTF.

The V gene is TRBV29-1, the J gene TRBJ1-3, with D unresolved. V was pared by 4 bases and J by 6 bases, with 10 bases between. The CDR3 is 12 amino acids. Germline values: CDR1 SQVTM, CDR2 ANQGSEA. The CDR3 DNA reads TGCAGCGTTGGGAGGGTGGAAAACACCATATATTTT. Its protein product is CSVGRVENTIYF.

The rearrangement uses TRBV11-2 and TRBJ1-6, with a weak D call TRBD1 (6 bases). Trimming shortened V by 5 bases and J by 8 bases, and 16 bases separated the two germline ends. The CDR3 length is 15 residues. Per the germline V gene, CDR1 is SGHAT and CDR2 is FQNNGV. The CDR3 coding sequence is TGTGCCAGCAGCAAAGACAGGTTGTTGGATTCACCCCTCCACTTT. Encoded protein: CASSKDRLLDSPLHF.

The gene calls are TRBV5-6 and TRBJ2-2; D is ambiguous. The CDR3 loop spans 12 amino acids. Germline loops: CDR1 SGHDT, CDR2 YYEEEE. The germline V and J ends were trimmed by 4 bases and 2 bases, with 3 bases remaining between them. DNA for the CDR3: TGTGCCAGCAGCCGTAACACCGGGGAGCTGTTTTTT. Its translation is CASSRNTGELFF.

The chain joins TRBV27 to TRBJ1-5, with D perhaps matching TRBD1 (5 bases). Germline values: CDR1 MNHEY, CDR2 SMNVEV (reference sequence). This CDR3 has 17 amino acids. V lost 3 bases and J lost 7, with 22 bases in between. Here the CDR3 reads CASSFRGQMRMGQPQHF. CDR3 bases: TGTGCCAGCAGTTTCCGAGGACAAATGAGGATGGGGCAGCCCCAGCATTTT.

CDR3 in DNA: TGTGCCTGGACACAGGTGGTCGACGATGGCTACACCTTC. Its protein is CAWTQVVDDGYTF. The V call is TRBV30, the J call TRBJ1-2, with a possible D match to TRBD1 (5 bases). Trimming took off 4 bases at V and 6 bases at J, with 15 bases between the two ends. CDR3 length equals 13 residues. Germline-derived CDR1 and CDR2 are GTSNPN and SVGIG (reference sequence).

The V call is TRBV6-5, the J call TRBJ1-1; D may be TRBD1 (5 bases). The CDR3 runs 16 residues. Germline-derived CDR1 and CDR2 are MNHEY and SVGAGI. V was pared by 2 bases and J by 3 bases, with 16 bases between. CDR3 nucleotides: TGTGCCAGCAGTTACGAGGACGCCGGAGGGGACACTGAAGCTTTCTTT. This encodes CASSYEDAGGDTEAFF.

The chain combines TRBV6-5 with TRBJ2-1; weak D call: TRBD1 (5 bases). Germline-derived CDR1 and CDR2 are MNHEY and SVGAGI. Trimming pared 6 bases from V and 3 bases from J, leaving 12 bases between. This CDR3 contains 14 residues. The CDR3: CASRPPDNYNEQFF. In DNA form, the CDR3 reads TGTGCCAGCAGGCCCCCGGACAACTACAATGAGCAGTTCTTC.

The chain couples TRBV19 to TRBJ2-1; TRBD1 agrees at 9 bases. Germline V gene data show CDR1 as LNHDA and CDR2 as SQIVND (reference sequence). The CDR3 is 13 residues long. The J segment lost 5 bases and the V segment lost 5 bases, leaving 1 base of the junction unmatched. CDR3 DNA sequence: TGTGCCAGTAGTCGGACAGGGGACAATGAGCAGTTCTTC. This gives the protein CASSRTGDNEQFF.

The CDR3 loop is CASSRWNGQYLEAQHF. The CDR3 coding sequence is TGTGCCAGCAGCCGTTGGAATGGACAGTATCTTGAAGCCCAGCATTTT. The genes are TRBV5-6 and TRBJ1-5, with D perhaps matching TRBD1 (6 bases). V gave up 4 bases and J gave up 11 bases, with 25 bases separating them. Germline V gene data show CDR1 as SGHDT and CDR2 as YYEEEE. This CDR3 is built from 16 residues.

The chain employs TRBV9 and TRBJ2-4; D unresolved. This CDR3 has 15 residues. The V gene's germline CDR1 is SGDLS and CDR2 YYNGEE. Trimming left V 0 bases short and J 6 bases short, with 13 bases between. The CDR3 DNA follows: TGTGCCAGCAGCGTAGAGGGTGGGGTAGGAAACATTCAGTACTTC. Translation: CASSVEGGVGNIQYF. Supplemented by reference TRBV9 and TRBJ2-4, the full variable domain reads DSGVTQTPKHLITATGQRVTLRCSPRSGDLSVYWYQQSLDQGLQFLIQYYNGEERAKGNILERFSAQQFPDLHSELNLSSLELGDSALYFCASSVEGGVGNIQYFGAGTRLSVL.

V and J are TRBV30 and TRBJ2-1, with D unresolved. Germline CDR1 and CDR2: GTSNPN and SVGIG (reference sequence). The CDR3 loop spans 13 amino acids. The V and J ends lost 4 bases and 2 bases respectively, with 9 bases between them. The CDR3: CAWNALTYNEQFF. CDR3 in DNA: TGTGCCTGGAACGCCCTCACCTACAATGAGCAGTTCTTC.

The chain joins TRBV12-5 to TRBJ2-3; D remains unclear. The V and J ends lost 1 base and 6 bases respectively, with 5 bases between them. This CDR3 has 12 residues. Germline V gene lookup returns CDR1 LGHNT and CDR2 FRNRAP. The CDR3 sequence: CASGLGLDTQYF. In DNA form, the CDR3 reads TGTGCTAGTGGTTTGGGGCTTGATACGCAGTATTTT.

The gene calls are TRBV6-6 and TRBJ1-1; D gene uncertain. Trimming took 0 bases from V and 6 from J, leaving 5 bases between them. CDR1 and CDR2 from the germline V gene are MNHNY and SVGAGI (reference sequence). The CDR3 totals 12 residues. Here the CDR3 DNA reads TGTGCCAGCAGTTACTCGGTAGCTGAAGCTTTCTTT. It yields the protein CASSYSVAEAFF.

With regard to this clone: The junction shows a germline mismatch at one end, possibly a read error. The V gene is TRBV7-9, the J gene TRBJ1-6, with a weak D call TRBD1 (5 bases). Per germline, CDR1 SEHNR and CDR2 FQNEAQ (reference sequence). The CDR3 has 13 residues. Written as DNA, the CDR3 is TGTGCCAGCAACTTACAGGTTAATTCACCCCTCCACTTT. Translation gives CASNLQVNSPLHF.

This rearrangement joins TRBV5-1 to TRBJ1-1; perhaps TRBD1 as D (6 bases). The CDR3 runs to 14 residues. Germline CDR1 and CDR2: SGHRS and YFSETQ. The germline V and J ends were trimmed by 0 bases and 4 bases, with 10 bases remaining between them. The CDR3 DNA reads TGCGCCAGCAGCTTGGACAGGGTGGCCACTGAAGCTTTCTTT. It yields the protein CASSLDRVATEAFF.

The V call is TRBV6-1, the J call TRBJ1-4; D remains unclear. The germline CDR1 and CDR2 sequences are MNHNS and SASEGT. V lost 2 bases and J 5 bases, leaving 12 bases between the germline ends. This CDR3 contains 15 residues. The CDR3 nucleotides are TGTGCCAGCAGTGAACAACAGTTTCAAAATGAAAAACTGTTTTTT. Translation: CASSEQQFQNEKLFF.

This chain joins TRBV28 and TRBJ2-7; the D is unclear. Germline CDR1 reads MDHEN; CDR2 reads SYDVKM. The CDR3 has 13 residues. V lost 4 bases to trimming and J lost 3 bases, with 10 bases between them. CDR3 DNA sequence: TGTGCCAGCAGTTCAACCGACCGCTACGAGCAGTACTTC. Translating gives CASSSTDRYEQYF.

The chain combines TRBV2 with TRBJ2-7, with 10 bases identical to TRBD2. CDR1 and CDR2 from the germline V gene are SNHLY and FYNNEI. Trimming took 10 bases from V and 0 from J; bases not matched to a gene: 9. The CDR3 is 15 amino acids. The CDR3 protein is CATQSERGGSYEQYF. Written as DNA, the CDR3 is TGTGCCACCCAGTCTGAGCGGGGGGGCTCCTACGAGCAGTACTTC.

V gene TRBV7-3 combines with J gene TRBJ2-5; 7 bases agree with TRBD1. This CDR3 is 15 amino acids long. Germline CDR1 SGHTA, CDR2 FQGTGA. Germline trimming cut 5 bases from V and 4 bases from J; bases unmatched to any gene: 10. For the CDR3, the DNA is TGTGCCAGCAGCCGAAGTACAGGGGTAGGAGAGACCCAGTACTTC. Its protein product is CASSRSTGVGETQYF. Filled out from reference TRBV7-3 and TRBJ2-5, the complete variable domain reads GAGVSQTPSNKVTEKGKYVELRCDPISGHTALYWYRQSLGQGPEFLIYFQGTGAADDSGLPNDRFFAVRPEGSVSTLKIQRTERGDSAVYLCASSRSTGVGETQYFGPGTRLLVL.

V is TRBV6-5 and J is TRBJ2-7; 7 positions agree with TRBD1. The CDR3 has 16 amino acids. CDR1 and CDR2 (germline): MNHEY, SVGAGI. V dropped 0 bases and J dropped 2; count of bases not matched to a gene: 7. This CDR3 reads CASSYSGQSHPYEQYF. DNA of the CDR3: TGTGCCAGCAGTTACTCGGGACAGTCCCACCCCTACGAGCAGTACTTC.

The V and J genes are TRBV4-3 and TRBJ2-6; D uncertain. Germline V lookup: CDR1 LGHNA, CDR2 YSLEER. Trimming stripped 0 bases from V and 0 bases from J, with 9 bases between. This CDR3 is built from 17 residues. CDR3 residues: CASSQETPLSGANVLTF. In DNA form, the CDR3 reads TGCGCCAGCAGCCAAGAGACCCCGCTCTCTGGGGCCAACGTCCTGACTTTC.

A word on this clone: The sample has other DNA sequences that encode this CDR3 too. The CDR3 sequence: CASSRQGADTQYF. CDR3 DNA: TGTGCCAGCAGCCGACAGGGGGCAGATACGCAGTATTTT. This chain joins TRBV7-2 and TRBJ2-3, with 9 bases matching TRBD1. CDR1 is SGHTA, CDR2 FQGNSA, per germline. V trimming: 5 bases; J trimming: 4 bases; junction bases outside the gene matches: 1. The CDR3 is 13 residues long.

The gene calls are TRBV4-1 and TRBJ2-7; weak D call: TRBD1 (7 bases). The V end lost 4 bases, the J end lost 3 bases, and 22 bases lay between the germline ends. Germline CDR1 and CDR2: MGHRA and YSYEKL. The CDR3 is 17 amino acids. CDR3 nucleotide sequence: TGCGCCAGCAGCCTTCTTGGGGCGGGGACAGCGCACTACGAGCAGTACTTC. This encodes CASSLLGAGTAHYEQYF.

The J gene is TRBJ2-3, the V gene TRBV19; TRBD1 matches 12 bases. The junction had 17 bases not matched to a gene; V was cut back by 6 bases and J by 4 bases. Per germline, CDR1 LNHDA and CDR2 SQIVND (reference sequence). The CDR3 runs 19 residues. The CDR3 DNA reads as TGTGCCAGTAGCCTGTACTCCCTCCGGGGGACAGGGGGCCCAGATACGCAGTATTTT. This codes for CASSLYSLRGTGGPDTQYF.

V usage is TRBV5-4 and J usage is TRBJ2-3; no firm D call. V was clipped by 4 bases and J by 1 base, with 10 bases between them. Germline V gives CDR1 SGHNT, CDR2 YYREEE (reference sequence). CDR3 length: 14 residues. The CDR3 spells CASSTGPGTDTQYF. The CDR3 DNA follows: TGTGCCAGCAGCACCGGACCAGGCACAGATACGCAGTATTTT.

CDR3 DNA sequence: TGTGCCAGCAGCTCCGGGGGCGGGCGGACCCAGTACTTC. It encodes CASSSGGGRTQYF. V and J are TRBV7-2 and TRBJ2-5; possibly TRBD1 or TRBD2 for D (6 bases each). Deletions cut 4 bases from V and 7 bases from J, with 13 bases between. The CDR3 runs 13 residues. In germline, CDR1 is SGHTA, CDR2 FQGNSA.